This TCR beta chain originates from a study of blood T cell repertoires in COVID-19. Study at large: From T cells, B-cell-depleted T cells, or PBMCs came the material, which was cDNA or gDNA.

Only in-frame clones appear in the TCRdb table, and some are missing; sequencing was by immunoSEQ multiplex PCR. The data hold under 200,000 clones, with 75% to 85% observed a single time. Trimming removed 4 bases from V and 5 bases from J, with 16 bases in between. CDR1 and CDR2 from the germline V gene are LGHNA and YSLEER. The CDR3 extends over 15 amino acids. This clone was seen only once. Source material: peripheral blood. The receptor was isolated from a woman aged 40-49 years with COVID-19, enrolled during active disease. This chain uses TRBV4-3 with TRBJ2-3, with D possibly TRBD1 on 5 matching bases. The CDR3 here is CASSPDVVGLDTQYF. CDR3 coding DNA: TGCGCCAGCAGCCCCGACGTCGTGGGGCTAGATACGCAGTATTTT.